Sequencing of this T cell receptor beta chain was carried out in a study of shared clonotypes between healthy human individuals. In the case of this clone: What it binds is unknown. Other DNA sequences in this sample translate to the same CDR3.

Whole-study results and caveats: The study generally estimated greater richness for naive than memory subsets. Non-shared clonotypes displayed generation probabilities falling below those of clonotypes present in all four donors. The researchers took only blood, and tissue repertoires probably look different. Among donors, the sharing of clonotypes was expected to be influenced by sequencing depth.

This CDR3 has 14 residues. Germline-derived CDR1 and CDR2 are ENHRY and SYGVKD. Deletions cut 0 bases from V and 4 bases from J, with 9 bases between. Data came from immunoSEQ multiplex PCR; TCRdb stores just in-frame clones and leaves some out. The table lists approximately 500,000 clones, approximately 95% of them singletons. The sequencing sample was made of naive CD4+ T cells sorted from blood. Noted subset: CD45RA+ positively selected. The receptor was isolated from a woman aged 30 to 39 in good health. The chain has TRBV10-3 and TRBJ2-5, with D possibly TRBD2 on 5 matching bases. The chain's CDR3 is CAISESKGVETQYF. The CDR3 nucleotides are TGTGCCATCAGTGAGTCAAAGGGAGTAGAGACCCAGTACTTC.